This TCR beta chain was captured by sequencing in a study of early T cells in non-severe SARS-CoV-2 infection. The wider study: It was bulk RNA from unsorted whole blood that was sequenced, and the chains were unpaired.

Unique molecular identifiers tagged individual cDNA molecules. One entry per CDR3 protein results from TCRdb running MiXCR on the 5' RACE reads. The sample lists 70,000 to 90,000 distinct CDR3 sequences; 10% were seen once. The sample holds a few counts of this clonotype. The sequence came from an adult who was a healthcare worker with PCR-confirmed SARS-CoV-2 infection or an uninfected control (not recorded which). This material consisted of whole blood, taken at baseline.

The CDR3 here is CASSLGAISSYNEQFF. DNA for the CDR3: TGTGCCAGCAGCTTAGGAGCGATAAGCTCCTACAATGAGCAGTTCTTC. The chain recombines TRBV7-7 with TRBJ2-1; no definite D call. CDR3 length: 16 residues. Germline lookup yields CDR1 SSHAT and CDR2 FNYEAQ (reference sequence). The ends were cut back, 1 base at V and 0 bases at J, with 10 bases in the middle.